These 22 T cell receptor beta chains were sequenced from one sample in a study of memory CD8 T cells in hepatitis C reinfection. Time point given: peak reinfection, 3 to 8 weeks after reinfection detection. TCR sequencing was done directly ex vivo on sorted cells, without expansion in vitro. Only in-frame clones appear in the TCRdb table, and some are missing; sequencing was by immunoSEQ multiplex PCR. The sample has some 40,000 clones; approximately 87% are singletons. Sequencing used naive CD8+ T cells sorted from blood. These receptors were taken from a man younger than 30 with hepatitis C virus infection.

The gene calls are TRBV20-1 and TRBJ1-5, with D unresolved. The germline gives CDR1 DFQATT, CDR2 SNEGSKA (reference sequence). V was trimmed by 3 bases and J by 7 bases, leaving 7 bases between them. The CDR3 loop spans 11 amino acids. The CDR3 region is CSASSGQPQHF. The CDR3, as DNA: TGCAGTGCTAGTAGCGGGCAGCCCCAGCATTTT.

V and J are TRBV19 and TRBJ1-2, with no clear D. Trimming cost V 7 bases and J 0 bases, with 12 bases left between them. The CDR3 is made up of 14 amino acids. Looked up from germline, CDR1 is LNHDA and CDR2 is SQIVND (reference sequence). The CDR3 spells CASTPGSPNYGYTF. CDR3 DNA sequence: TGTGCCAGTACACCAGGCAGCCCTAACTATGGCTACACCTTC.

The J gene is TRBJ2-5, the V gene TRBV4-1; 12 bases map to TRBD1. Unmatched junction bases numbered 5, after V lost 2 bases and J lost 1 base. The V gene's germline CDR1 is MGHRA and CDR2 YSYEKL. The CDR3 is 17 amino acids. The CDR3 is CASSQRGTGGSQETQYF. Written as DNA, the CDR3 is TGCGCCAGCAGCCAACGAGGGACAGGGGGCTCCCAAGAGACCCAGTACTTC.

This sequence joins TRBV6-1 and TRBJ2-3; 15 bases are a match to TRBD2. Germline-derived CDR1 and CDR2 are MNHNS and SASEGT. The CDR3 totals 15 residues. V gave up 4 bases and J gave up 4 bases; unmatched junction bases: 0. In DNA form, the CDR3 reads TGTGCCAGCAGTGGGACTAGCGGGGGGGCAGATACGCAGTATTTT. This translates into CASSGTSGGADTQYF.

This chain joins TRBV19 and TRBJ2-1; D may be TRBD1 (5 bases). V lost 5 bases to trimming and J lost 0 bases, with 11 bases between them. This CDR3 is 15 amino acids long. In germline, CDR1 is LNHDA, CDR2 SQIVND (reference sequence). The CDR3 nucleotides are TGTGCCAGTAGTTCACAGGCCTACTCCTACAATGAGCAGTTCTTC. Amino acid sequence: CASSSQAYSYNEQFF. Together with reference TRBV19 and TRBJ2-1, the CDR3 gives the full variable domain: DGGITQSPKYLFRKEGQNVTLSCEQNLNHDAMYWYRQDPGQGLRLIYYSQIVNDFQKGDIAEGYSVSREKKESFPLTVTSAQKNPTAFYLCASSSQAYSYNEQFFGPGTRLTVL.

The chain combines TRBV10-3 with TRBJ2-2; 7 bases map to TRBD2. Germline trimming cut 8 bases from V and 4 bases from J; bases unmatched to any gene: 10. The CDR3 runs 15 residues. Germline values: CDR1 ENHRY, CDR2 SYGVKD. Here the CDR3 reads CAIQGLDVPTGELFF. The CDR3 coding sequence is TGTGCCATCCAAGGACTAGATGTTCCCACCGGGGAGCTGTTTTTT.

The chain carries TRBV6-5 and TRBJ2-3; 8 nucleotides match TRBD1. Germline CDR1 and CDR2: MNHEY and SVGAGI. CDR3 length equals 15 residues. V was pared by 6 bases and J by 0 bases, with 5 bases of the junction left unmatched. The CDR3: CASRRTGMSTDTQYF. CDR3 DNA sequence: TGTGCCAGCAGGAGGACAGGGATGAGCACAGATACGCAGTATTTT.

The genes are TRBV9 and TRBJ2-3; TRBD2 might be the D (7 bases). This CDR3 has 15 amino acids. Germline V gene lookup returns CDR1 SGDLS and CDR2 YYNGEE. The germline V and J ends were trimmed by 6 bases and 4 bases, with 18 bases remaining between them. This CDR3 is CASNFWGGPADTQYF. The CDR3 nucleotides are TGTGCCAGCAACTTTTGGGGGGGCCCCGCAGATACGCAGTATTTT.

J is TRBJ2-1 and V is TRBV4-3, with 9 bases identical to TRBD1. Trimming took 4 bases from V and 9 from J; bases not matched to a gene: 7. The CDR3 has 14 amino acids. Germline CDR1 is LGHNA and CDR2 is YSLEER. CDR3 sequence reads: CASSLGTGLSEQFF. The CDR3 DNA follows: TGCGCCAGCAGCCTCGGGACAGGGTTGAGTGAGCAGTTCTTC.

The chain employs TRBV28 and TRBJ1-5; the D gene is possibly TRBD1 (5 bases). In germline, CDR1 is MDHEN, CDR2 SYDVKM. The V end lost 4 bases, the J end lost 2 bases, and 12 bases lay between the germline ends. This CDR3 region has 15 residues. CDR3 residues: CASSSPARGNQPQHF. The CDR3 nucleotides read TGTGCCAGCAGTTCCCCCGCCAGGGGCAATCAGCCCCAGCATTTT.

V gene TRBV28 combines with J gene TRBJ2-2; the match to TRBD2 covers 12 bases. Per germline, CDR1 MDHEN and CDR2 SYDVKM. The ends lost 4 bases at V and 7 bases at J; junction bases unmatched: 4. The length of the CDR3 is 15 residues. CDR3 DNA sequence: TGTGCCAGCAGTTCCCGGACTAGCGGGATCGGGGAGCTGTTTTTT. It specifies CASSSRTSGIGELFF.

V gene TRBV19 combines with J gene TRBJ1-1; possible D gene TRBD1, 6 bases. The CDR3 contains 13 residues. CDR1 is LNHDA, CDR2 SQIVND, per germline (reference sequence). The V end lost 9 bases, the J end lost 1 base, and 12 bases lay between the germline ends. CDR3 region: CASLQGRNTEAFF. Here the CDR3 DNA reads TGTGCCAGCCTGCAGGGGCGGAACACTGAAGCTTTCTTT. Full variable domain (outside the CDR3, taken from reference TRBV19 and TRBJ1-1): DGGITQSPKYLFRKEGQNVTLSCEQNLNHDAMYWYRQDPGQGLRLIYYSQIVNDFQKGDIAEGYSVSREKKESFPLTVTSAQKNPTAFYLCASLQGRNTEAFFGQGTRLTVV.

CDR3 bases: TGTGCCAGCAGCCCTTTGTTCGATAGCGTATCTTACAATGAGCAGTTCTTC. Its translation is CASSPLFDSVSYNEQFF. J is TRBJ2-1 and V is TRBV7-9, with D perhaps matching TRBD2 (5 bases). Trimming took off 5 bases at V and 4 bases at J, with 21 bases between the two ends. The CDR3 loop spans 17 amino acids. CDR1 is SEHNR and CDR2 is FQNEAQ in the germline V gene (reference sequence).

The CDR3 region is CASSLYGGLNTGELFF. In DNA form, the CDR3 reads TGTGCCAGCAGTTTATATGGGGGACTGAACACCGGGGAGCTGTTTTTT. The chain joins TRBV27 to TRBJ2-2; weak D call: TRBD2 (6 bases). CDR3 length: 16 residues. Germline CDR1 is MNHEY and CDR2 is SMNVEV (reference sequence). Trimming cost V 1 base and J 1 base, with 10 bases left between them.

The chain uses TRBV7-8 and TRBJ1-1, with 8 bases that match TRBD1. The CDR3 covers 15 residues. V shed 1 base, J shed 4 bases, and the junction held 5 bases outside the gene matches. Germline assignment: CDR1 SGHVS and CDR2 FQNEAQ. Written as DNA, the CDR3 is TGTGCCAGCAGCTTAGTGACAGGGGAGAGCACTGAAGCTTTCTTT. This translates into CASSLVTGESTEAFF.

The rearrangement joins TRBV7-9 to TRBJ2-3, with a tentative D call TRBD2 (6 bases). From germline, CDR1 is SEHNR and CDR2 FQNEAQ (reference sequence). The CDR3 contains 17 residues. V was clipped by 5 bases and J by 1 base, with 19 bases between them. CDR3 sequence: CASSPRVGEVRTDTQYF. DNA of the CDR3: TGTGCCAGCAGCCCTAGGGTTGGGGAGGTACGCACAGATACGCAGTATTTT.

The chain has TRBV28 and TRBJ2-7, with TRBD1 matching 7 bases. CDR1 and CDR2 (germline): MDHEN, SYDVKM. V was clipped by 3 bases and J by 2 bases; unmatched bases: 10. The CDR3 covers 16 residues. As DNA, the CDR3 is TGTGCCAGCAGTTTCTGGGCCGGGACAGACACCTACGAGCAGTACTTC. Amino acids: CASSFWAGTDTYEQYF.

This clone was seen once. The V and J genes are TRBV5-4 and TRBJ2-7; the match to TRBD1 covers 9 bases. The CDR3 runs to 14 residues. V was clipped by 4 bases and J by 6 bases; unmatched bases: 8. Germline V gene sequence: CDR1 SGHNT, CDR2 YYREEE (reference sequence). The CDR3 DNA follows: TGTGCCAGCAGCAAGGGACAGGGAGGGACCGAGCAGTACTTC. As protein: CASSKGQGGTEQYF.

The chain combines TRBV4-1 with TRBJ2-5; TRBD2 aligns across 8 bases. Germline-derived CDR1 and CDR2 are MGHRA and YSYEKL. The CDR3 loop spans 14 amino acids. V trimming: 3 bases; J trimming: 4 bases; junction bases outside the gene matches: 4. Here the CDR3 reads CASSQKLAVETQYF. The CDR3 DNA sequence: TGCGCCAGCAGCCAGAAACTAGCGGTAGAGACCCAGTACTTC.

V gene TRBV9 combines with J gene TRBJ2-7; 7 bases agree with TRBD1. The CDR3 is 16 residues long. After removal of 4 bases from V and 3 bases from J, the junction contained 13 bases not matched to a gene. CDR1 and CDR2 from the germline V gene are SGDLS and YYNGEE. This CDR3 is CASSPGQARADYEQYF. The CDR3, as DNA: TGTGCCAGCAGCCCCGGACAGGCGCGAGCCGACTACGAGCAGTACTTC.

This rearrangement joins TRBV7-8 to TRBJ2-1; D might be TRBD2 (6 bases). This CDR3 is 13 amino acids long. The germline gives CDR1 SGHVS, CDR2 FQNEAQ. Trimming stripped 4 bases from V and 5 bases from J, with 9 bases between. Written as DNA, the CDR3 is TGTGCCAGCAGCTCGGGGGTTAACAATGAGCAGTTCTTC. Translation: CASSSGVNNEQFF.

The chain couples TRBV7-2 to TRBJ2-7; 8 positions match TRBD2. Germline loops: CDR1 SGHTA, CDR2 FQGNSA. The CDR3 extends over 15 amino acids. V dropped 5 bases and J dropped 2; count of bases not matched to a gene: 8. The CDR3 coding sequence is TGTGCCAGCAGCAAATCGACTAGCGCTCCCTACGAGCAGTACTTC. This encodes CASSKSTSAPYEQYF.